The rows below give T cell receptor beta chains drawn from one sample of a study of tumor and adjacent non-tumor tissue in lung cancer. Each CDR3 protein is one row after TCRdb ran MiXCR on the multiplex PCR reads. The sample contains about 48,000 distinct CDR3 sequences, roughly 67% of which appear only once. Sequencing was carried out using distant non-tumor lung tissue. The receptor source for this set is an older woman with non-small cell lung cancer. The CDR3 runs from the conserved cysteine through the conserved F or W. The D gene is left open where the match is weak. Size values are once, few and many counts, or a class for expanded clones, and some rows have none.

d_gene	abundance	j_gene	v_gene	CDR3aa	CDR3nt
.	few	TRBJ2-7	TRBV14	CANSQDHYEQCF	TGTGCCAACAGCCAAGATCACTACGAGCAGTGCTTC
.	.	TRBJ2-1	TRBV12-3/TRBV12-4	CVSSVFAGPYNEQFF	TGTGTCAGCAGTGTATTCGCGGGGCCCTACAATGAGCAGTTCTTC
.	.	TRBJ1-5	TRBV29-1	CSVVTDSNQSQHF	TGCAGTGTTGTAACAGATAGCAATCAGTCCCAGCATTTT
TRBD1	.	TRBJ2-3	TRBV29-1	CSVTYGTGITVTQYF	TGCAGCGTCACTTACGGGACAGGCATCACAGTTACGCAGTATTTT
.	few	TRBJ1-6	TRBV10-2	CAGTYHLNSPLHF	TGCGCCGGCACCTATCACTTGAATTCACCCCTCCACTTT
TRBD2	.	TRBJ2-2	TRBV5-1	CAGSSPRTSVTGELFF	TGCGCCGGCAGCTCACCCCGGACTAGCGTCACCGGGGAGCTGTTTTTT
.	.	TRBJ2-2	TRBV20-1	CSARVPSEKTGELFF	TGCAGTGCTAGAGTGCCTAGCGAGAAGACCGGGGAGCTGTTTTTT
.	.	TRBJ1-2	TRBV11-1	CASSHSGVGCGCTF	TGTGCCAGCAGTCATTCGGGAGTCGGCTGTGGCTGCACCTTT
.	many	TRBJ2-1	TRBV14	CASSHLANSYNEQFF	TGTGCCAGCAGCCACCTAGCAAACTCCTACAATGAGCAGTTCTTC
.	.	TRBJ2-1	TRBV28	CANSLYGEEDNEQFF	TGTGCCAACAGTTTATACGGGGAGGAGGACAATGAGCAGTTCTTC
.	.	TRBJ2-7	TRBV10-3	CAISRMAGESSYEQCF	TGTGCCATCAGTCGTATGGCGGGCGAAAGCTCCTACGAGCAGTGCTTC
.	.	TRBJ1-2	TRBV4-2	CASSQVIGSGYTF	TGTGCCAGCAGCCAAGTTATCGGAAGTGGCTACACCTTC
.	.	TRBJ2-1	TRBV29-1	CSVEPCFTYNVQFF	TGCAGCGTCGAGCCCTGTTTTACCTATAATGTGCAGTTCTTC
.	many	TRBJ2-1	TRBV10-3	CAISEGGAYNEQFF	TGTGCCATCTCTGAGGGCGGCGCCTACAATGAGCAGTTCTTC
.	.	TRBJ2-7	TRBV5-1	CASSPTRDQQYF	TGCGCCAGCAGCCCGACAAGGGACCAGCAGTACTTC
.	.	TRBJ1-1	TRBV5-5	CARSLTGSSNTEAFF	TGTGCCAGAAGCTTGACCGGGTCGTCGAACACTGAAGCTTTCTTT